This TCR beta chain was captured in a study of T cells after yellow fever vaccination (dated by TCRdb to about 2019). Concerning the study at large: The SMART-Seq v4 Ultra Low Input RNA kit was used to prepare libraries from fractions with low cell numbers. To follow T-cell clones before and after primary and booster YFV17D yellow fever vaccination, bulk TCR alpha and beta repertoires were sequenced over time. Blood samples were taken at several timepoints before and after primary and secondary immunization, and bulk PBMC replicates and cell subsets were isolated. Two healthy male donors, one aged 18 to 30 and one aged 30 to 39 years, were included in the cohort.

In the paper's terms, the treatment or condition label means: live attenuated yellow fever vaccine strain. At each blood-draw timepoint, two biological replicates of bulk PBMCs were obtained. PBMCs were isolated from peripheral blood using a standard Ficoll-Paque protocol. TriZol was used to extract RNA from bulk PBMCs, from CD4 and CD8 fractions, and from dextramer-positive and dextramer-negative fractions. CDR1 and CDR2 were assigned from the germline V gene as SGHDN and FVKESK. From its cysteine to its phenylalanine, the CDR3 spans 15 amino acids. Just CDR3 DNA is preserved here, 45 bases in frame from base 1. The trim is 0 bases for V and 3 bases for J, with a gap of 11 bases between the germline ends. Synthesis of TCR cDNA relied on 5'RACE template switching, a step that introduced a universal primer site along with unique molecular identifiers. cDNA synthesis was primed from both the TCR alpha and TCR beta constant segments. Library amplification used two PCR steps, and the second PCR step added sample barcodes and sequencing adapters. Libraries were sequenced on Illumina HiSeq 2500 (2x100 bp) or NovaSeq (2x150 bp). From the authors' description of their analysis: MIGEC was used to demultiplex reads and collapse the reads into UMI consensus sequences, and MiXCR was used for V(D)J alignment. Using edgeR on replicate PBMC samples, clonotypes were called vaccine-responding if FDR was below 0.01 and the log2 fold change was above 5 up to day 15. Bulk clonotypes were assigned CD4 or CD8 identity according to which sequenced CD4 or CD8 repertoire held them at higher abundance. The raw public reads went through TCRdb reprocessing: fastp at Q25, MiXCR clone calling, in-frame beta chains kept. Rows are unified per CDR3 protein, each entry keeping the most common DNA and genes. These V and J calls are TCRdb output, not the study's own analysis. The sample profile shows hundreds of thousands of distinct CDR3 sequences; 9% to 15% of them were found once. Of the sample, 14% to 15% is held by the ten largest clones.

This clonotype was observed a handful of times. Which antigen it targets is not known. No qualities accompany the bases; no much larger clone lies one base away. Points the paper makes about the study in general: A small share of clonotypes occurred in both CD4 and CD8 compartments, likely arising from convergent recombination. Most clones expanded after primary vaccination were re-detected after the booster (about 95% of CD4 and approximately 89% of CD8), suggesting broad memory maintenance. Because only a couple of donors were included in the study, the extent to which the findings can be generalized is limited. Because abundant contaminating clonotypes from the bulk population could be contained in FACS-sorted repertoires, computational filtering was required. Compared with the primary T-cell response, the secondary T-cell response was weaker but faster, peaking on day 5 rather than day 15.

The input for sequencing was PBMCs, taken on the day of the yellow fever booster vaccination. The V and J segments used are TRBV14 and TRBJ1-2, with no reliable assignment of the D segment. This TCR came from a young man who received the YFV17D yellow fever vaccine. This receptor has the CDR3 CASSQEGQTDYGYTF. The DNA reads TGTGCCAGCAGCCAAGAAGGTCAAACCGACTATGGCTACACCTTC.